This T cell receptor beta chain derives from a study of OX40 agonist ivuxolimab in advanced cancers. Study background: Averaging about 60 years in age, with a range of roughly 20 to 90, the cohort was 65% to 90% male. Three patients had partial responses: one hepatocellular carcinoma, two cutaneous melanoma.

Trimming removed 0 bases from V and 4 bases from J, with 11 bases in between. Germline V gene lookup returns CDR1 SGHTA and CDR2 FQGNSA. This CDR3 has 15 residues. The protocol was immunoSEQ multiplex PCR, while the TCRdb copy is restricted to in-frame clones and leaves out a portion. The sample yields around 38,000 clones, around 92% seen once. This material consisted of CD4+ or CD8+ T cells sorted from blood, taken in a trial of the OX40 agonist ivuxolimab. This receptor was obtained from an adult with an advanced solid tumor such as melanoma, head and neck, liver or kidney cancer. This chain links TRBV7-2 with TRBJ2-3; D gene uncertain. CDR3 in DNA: TGTGCCAGCAGCTTAGCAGGGATGCTCCCAGATACGCAGTATTTT. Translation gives CASSLAGMLPDTQYF.